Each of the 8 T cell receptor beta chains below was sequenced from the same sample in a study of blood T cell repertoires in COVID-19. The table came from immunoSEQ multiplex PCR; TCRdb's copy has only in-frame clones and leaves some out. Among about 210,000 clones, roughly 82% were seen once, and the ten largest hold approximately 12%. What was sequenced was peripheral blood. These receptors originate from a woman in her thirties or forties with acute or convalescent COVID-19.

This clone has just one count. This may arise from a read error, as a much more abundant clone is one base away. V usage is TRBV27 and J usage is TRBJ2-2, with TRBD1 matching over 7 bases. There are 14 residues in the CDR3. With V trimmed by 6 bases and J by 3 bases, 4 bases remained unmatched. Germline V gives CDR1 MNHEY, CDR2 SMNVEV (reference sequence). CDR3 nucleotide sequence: TGTGCCAGCAGCCGGGACAGCCACACCGGGGAGCTGTTTTTT. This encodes CASSRDSHTGELFF.

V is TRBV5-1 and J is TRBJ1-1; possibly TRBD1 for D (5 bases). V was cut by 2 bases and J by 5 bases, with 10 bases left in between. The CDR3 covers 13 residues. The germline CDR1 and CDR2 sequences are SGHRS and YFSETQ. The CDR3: CASSFGGRTEAFF. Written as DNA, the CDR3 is TGCGCCAGCAGCTTTGGGGGGAGAACTGAAGCTTTCTTT.

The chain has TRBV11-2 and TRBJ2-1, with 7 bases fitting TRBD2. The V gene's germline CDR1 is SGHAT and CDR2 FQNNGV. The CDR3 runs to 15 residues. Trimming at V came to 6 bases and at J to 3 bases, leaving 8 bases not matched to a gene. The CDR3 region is CASRPTSAVYNEQFF. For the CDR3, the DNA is TGTGCCAGCAGACCCACTAGCGCCGTCTACAATGAGCAGTTCTTC.

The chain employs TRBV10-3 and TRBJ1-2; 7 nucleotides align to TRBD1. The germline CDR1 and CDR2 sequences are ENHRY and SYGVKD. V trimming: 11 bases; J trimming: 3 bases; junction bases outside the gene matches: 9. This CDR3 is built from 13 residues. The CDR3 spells CAVTGQRDYGYTF. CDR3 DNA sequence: TGTGCCGTAACGGGACAGCGGGACTATGGCTACACCTTC.

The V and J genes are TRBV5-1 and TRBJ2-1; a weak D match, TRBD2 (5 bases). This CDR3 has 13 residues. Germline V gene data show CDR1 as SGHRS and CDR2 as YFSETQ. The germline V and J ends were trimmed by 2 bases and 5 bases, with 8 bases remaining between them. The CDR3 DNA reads TGCGCCAGCAGCTTAGAGAGGGACAATGAGCAGTTCTTC. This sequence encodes CASSLERDNEQFF.

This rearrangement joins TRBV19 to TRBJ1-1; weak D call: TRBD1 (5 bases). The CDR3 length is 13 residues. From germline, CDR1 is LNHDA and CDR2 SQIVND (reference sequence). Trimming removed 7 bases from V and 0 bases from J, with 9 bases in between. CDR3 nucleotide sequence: TGTGCCAGTAAGCTAGGGGTGAACACTGAAGCTTTCTTT. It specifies CASKLGVNTEAFF.

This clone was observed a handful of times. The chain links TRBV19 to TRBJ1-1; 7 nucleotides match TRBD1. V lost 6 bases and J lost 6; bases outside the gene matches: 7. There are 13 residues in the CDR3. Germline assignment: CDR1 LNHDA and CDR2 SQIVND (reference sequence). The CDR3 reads CASSENRGSEAFF. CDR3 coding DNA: TGTGCCAGTAGCGAGAACAGGGGCTCTGAAGCTTTCTTT.

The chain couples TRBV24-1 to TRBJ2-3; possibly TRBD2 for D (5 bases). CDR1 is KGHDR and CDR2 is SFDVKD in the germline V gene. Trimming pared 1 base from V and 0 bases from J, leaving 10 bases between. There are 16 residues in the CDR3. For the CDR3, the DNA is TGTGCCACCAGTGATTTAGGGAGCCCTAGCACAGATACGCAGTATTTT. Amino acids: CATSDLGSPSTDTQYF.